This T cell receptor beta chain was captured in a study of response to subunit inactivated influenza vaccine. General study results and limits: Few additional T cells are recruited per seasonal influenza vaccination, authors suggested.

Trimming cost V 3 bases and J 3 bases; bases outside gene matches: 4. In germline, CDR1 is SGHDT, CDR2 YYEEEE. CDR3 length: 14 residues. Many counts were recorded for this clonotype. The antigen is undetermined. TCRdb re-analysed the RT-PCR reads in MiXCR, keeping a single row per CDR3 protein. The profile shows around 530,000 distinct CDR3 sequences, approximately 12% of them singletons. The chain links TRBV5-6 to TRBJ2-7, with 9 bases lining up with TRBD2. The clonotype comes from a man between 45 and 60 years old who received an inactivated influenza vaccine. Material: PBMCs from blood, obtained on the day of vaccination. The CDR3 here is CASSWASGIYEQYF. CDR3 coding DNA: TGTGCCAGCAGCTGGGCTAGCGGGATCTACGAGCAGTACTTC.